Listed here are 18 T cell receptor beta chains from one sample, sequenced in a study of Ad26.COV2.S vaccination and SARS-CoV-2 variants. Regarding treatment: around 19 received Ad26.COV2.S at low or high dose, single or two shots; five or six received placebo; per-sample allocation not given. Sample collection was performed on day 63 after the first vaccine or placebo injection. Using immunoSEQ multiplex PCR, the repertoire was profiled, and TCRdb retains in-frame clones only, with some absent. The data hold about 400,000 clones, with around 91% observed a single time. The sequencing used peripheral blood, collected in a trial of Ad26.COV2.S vaccine versus placebo. These receptors were collected from a person between 18 and 59 years old who received the Ad26.COV2.S COVID-19 vaccine or a placebo.

This chain links TRBV7-6 with TRBJ2-5, with D perhaps assigned TRBD1 or TRBD2 (5 bases each). V lost 5 bases, J lost 5 bases, and 15 bases lay in between. Germline assignment: CDR1 SGHVS and CDR2 FNYEAQ. This CDR3 contains 14 residues. The chain's CDR3 is CASSQMGWGETQYF. The CDR3 DNA sequence: TGTGCCAGCAGCCAGATGGGGTGGGGGGAGACCCAGTACTTC. The full variable domain, completed using reference TRBV7-6 and TRBJ2-5, is GAGVSQSPRYKVTKRGQDVALRCDPISGHVSLYWYRQALGQGPEFLTYFNYEAQQDKSGLPNDRFSAERPEGSISTLTIQRTEQRDSAMYRCASSQMGWGETQYFGPGTRLLVL.

With respect to this clone: The same CDR3 arises from other DNA sequences in this sample as well. V usage is TRBV7-9 and J usage is TRBJ2-7, with D maybe TRBD2 (5 bases). This CDR3 region has 12 residues. CDR1 SEHNR and CDR2 FQNEAQ come from the germline V gene (reference sequence). Trimming shortened V by 0 bases and J by 5 bases, and 5 bases separated the two germline ends. CDR3 loop: CASSLAGDEQYF. CDR3 bases: TGTGCCAGCAGCTTAGCGGGAGACGAGCAGTACTTC.

The genes are TRBV5-8 and TRBJ2-7; 8 bases agree with TRBD1. The CDR3 length is 12 residues. Germline trimming cut 7 bases from V and 6 bases from J; bases unmatched to any gene: 6. Germline CDR1 reads SGHTS; CDR2 reads YDEGEE. The CDR3 coding sequence is TGTGCCAGCGGAAAAACAGGGGGCGAGCAGTACTTC. This gives the protein CASGKTGGEQYF.

The genes are TRBV18 and TRBJ2-5; unclear D gene. V was shortened by 3 bases and J by 2 bases, with 10 bases between the two germline ends. Per the germline V gene, CDR1 is KGHSH and CDR2 is LQKENI. This CDR3 comprises 14 residues. The CDR3 nucleotides read TGTGCCAGCTCACCGAGGCTAGATCAAGAGACCCAGTACTTC. Its protein is CASSPRLDQETQYF.

The genes are TRBV5-1 and TRBJ1-1; no clear D gene. In germline, CDR1 is SGHRS, CDR2 YFSETQ. V lost 4 bases, J lost 2 bases, and 18 bases lay in between. The CDR3 extends over 16 amino acids. CDR3 loop: CASSQWPEGANTEAFF. The CDR3 DNA reads TGCGCCAGCAGCCAGTGGCCGGAGGGTGCCAACACTGAAGCTTTCTTT.

The chain uses TRBV6-1 and TRBJ1-1; no clear D. The CDR3 covers 14 residues. Germline CDR1 and CDR2: MNHNS and SASEGT. V lost 5 bases, J lost 4 bases, and 14 bases lay in between. The CDR3 coding sequence is TGTGCCAGCAGTACCCCCAGCACTGGCACTGAAGCTTTCTTT. It translates to CASSTPSTGTEAFF.

This clone showed up just once. The chain recombines TRBV6-2 or TRBV6-3 with TRBJ2-1; 10 bases line up with TRBD2. The germline gives CDR1 MNHEY, CDR2 SVGEGT. The CDR3 consists of 16 residues. J lost 2 bases, V lost 4 bases, and 5 bases had no gene match. The CDR3 sequence is CASSSLAGGAYNEQFF. CDR3 DNA sequence: TGTGCCAGCAGTTCCTTAGCGGGAGGAGCCTACAATGAGCAGTTCTTC.

The rearrangement links TRBV9 to TRBJ2-1; possible D gene TRBD1, 5 bases. V dropped 0 bases and J dropped 5 bases, with 18 bases sitting between them. The CDR3 covers 17 residues. Per germline, CDR1 SGDLS and CDR2 YYNGEE. CDR3 in DNA: TGTGCCAGCAGCGTAGATTTGTGGCAGGGCTATGACAATGAGCAGTTCTTC. Translation: CASSVDLWQGYDNEQFF. The full variable domain, completed using reference TRBV9 and TRBJ2-1, is DSGVTQTPKHLITATGQRVTLRCSPRSGDLSVYWYQQSLDQGLQFLIQYYNGEERAKGNILERFSAQQFPDLHSELNLSSLELGDSALYFCASSVDLWQGYDNEQFFGPGTRLTVL.

The chain recombines TRBV19 with TRBJ2-1; 10 positions match TRBD1. The CDR3 runs 16 residues. In germline, CDR1 is LNHDA, CDR2 SQIVND (reference sequence). V was pared by 3 bases and J by 5 bases, with 7 bases of the junction left unmatched. In DNA form, the CDR3 reads TGTGCCAGTAGTATTCTCTCCGGGACAGGGGACAATGAGCAGTTCTTC. Its translation: CASSILSGTGDNEQFF.

This chain joins TRBV10-1 and TRBJ2-7; D tentatively fits TRBD1 or TRBD2 (5 bases each). The V gene lost 4 bases and the J gene lost 0 bases, with 16 bases spanning the gap. Germline V gene lookup returns CDR1 WNHNN and CDR2 SYGVQD (reference sequence). This CDR3 comprises 16 residues. CDR3 sequence reads: CASSGWGIFSSYEQYF. The CDR3 nucleotides read TGCGCCAGCAGTGGCTGGGGGATATTTAGCTCCTACGAGCAGTACTTC.

This chain connects TRBV5-4 to TRBJ2-2; 7 nucleotides agree with TRBD2. Trimming at V came to 3 bases and at J to 3 bases, leaving 5 bases not matched to a gene. CDR1 and CDR2 (germline): SGHNT, YYREEE (reference sequence). The CDR3 is 15 residues long. The DNA of the CDR3 is TGTGCCAGCAGCTGGGGAGCGGGACACACCGGGGAGCTGTTTTTT. This translates into CASSWGAGHTGELFF.

CDR3: CASSLGQYGFGTEAFF. As DNA, the CDR3 is TGTGCCAGCAGCTTAGGACAGTATGGCTTTGGTACTGAAGCTTTCTTT. This chain connects TRBV11-3 to TRBJ1-1; possibly TRBD1 for D (5 bases). Deletions cut 1 base from V and 5 bases from J, with 17 bases between. This CDR3 has 16 amino acids. Germline CDR1 is SGHNT and CDR2 is YENEEA.

The chain is built from TRBV11-2 and TRBJ2-1; D is undetermined. The CDR3 is 12 amino acids. CDR1 is SGHAT and CDR2 is FQNNGV in the germline V gene. V was pared by 4 bases and J by 8 bases, with 9 bases between. CDR3 DNA sequence: TGTGCCAGCAGCTCAATAGGGTATGAGCAGTTCTTC. It yields the protein CASSSIGYEQFF.

The chain recombines TRBV19 with TRBJ1-1; D is unresolved. V was pared by 2 bases and J by 1 base, with 8 bases between. Germline V gene data show CDR1 as LNHDA and CDR2 as SQIVND (reference sequence). The CDR3 is made up of 14 amino acids. CDR3 DNA sequence: TGTGCCAGTAGTATAAGAGCCTGGAACACTGAAGCTTTCTTT. It yields the protein CASSIRAWNTEAFF. Based on the CDR3 plus reference TRBV19 and TRBJ1-1, the full variable domain is DGGITQSPKYLFRKEGQNVTLSCEQNLNHDAMYWYRQDPGQGLRLIYYSQIVNDFQKGDIAEGYSVSREKKESFPLTVTSAQKNPTAFYLCASSIRAWNTEAFFGQGTRLTVV.

This rearrangement joins TRBV5-4 to TRBJ1-1, with D tentatively TRBD1 (5 bases). The germline V and J ends were trimmed by 4 bases and 1 base, with 14 bases remaining between them. CDR1 and CDR2 from the germline V gene are SGHNT and YYREEE (reference sequence). The CDR3 contains 15 residues. CDR3 amino acids: CASSPRDGANTEAFF. CDR3 DNA sequence: TGTGCCAGCAGCCCCCGGGACGGCGCGAACACTGAAGCTTTCTTT.

This chain joins TRBV19 and TRBJ2-6; D gene uncertain. The CDR3 totals 15 residues. The V end lost 3 bases, the J end lost 0 bases, and 6 bases lay between the germline ends. The germline V gene encodes CDR1 LNHDA and CDR2 SQIVND (reference sequence). The CDR3 loop is CASSISDSGANVLTF. In DNA, the CDR3 is TGTGCCAGTAGTATCAGTGACTCTGGGGCCAACGTCCTGACTTTC.

The chain joins TRBV19 to TRBJ1-5; 8 bases map to TRBD1. Unmatched junction bases numbered 8, after V lost 7 bases and J lost 9 bases. The CDR3 has 13 amino acids. The germline gives CDR1 LNHDA, CDR2 SQIVND (reference sequence). Here the CDR3 DNA reads TGTGCCAGTATGGTCACAGGGGGTTTGCCCCAGCATTTT. Translating gives CASMVTGGLPQHF.

The CDR3: CASSADRSAGEQYF. Written as DNA, the CDR3 is TGCGCCAGCAGCGCGGACCGCTCAGCGGGGGAGCAGTACTTC. The chain couples TRBV10-1 to TRBJ2-7; 7 bases agree with TRBD2. This CDR3 region has 14 residues. V lost 6 bases, J lost 7 bases, and 12 bases stayed unmatched. From germline, CDR1 is WNHNN and CDR2 SYGVQD (reference sequence).